This T cell receptor beta chain was observed in a study of T cell changes during pregnancy in multiple sclerosis. Profiled with immunoSEQ multiplex PCR; TCRdb holds only in-frame clones, not every one. The sample shows roughly 32,000 clones, around 89% of them seen only once. V was trimmed by 6 bases and J by 7 bases, leaving 12 bases between them. Germline loops: CDR1 MDHEN, CDR2 SYDVKM. The CDR3 has 13 amino acids. Material: CD8+ T cells from peripheral blood mononuclear cells, obtained in the third trimester of pregnancy. The chain combines TRBV28 with TRBJ2-2; the D gene is possibly TRBD2 (5 bases). The sequence came from a female donor with multiple sclerosis, enrolled in a pregnancy study. The CDR3 region is CASSLLAGGELFF. The CDR3 DNA reads as TGTGCCAGCAGCCTTCTAGCAGGCGGGGAGCTGTTTTTT.